A single sample is the source of the 23 T cell receptor beta chains below, sequenced in a study of T-cell reconstitution after alpha-beta-depleted transplantation in children (dated by TCRdb to between 2015 and 2016). This specimen's treatment or condition label, interpreted: allogeneic hematopoietic cell transplantation with graft depleted of TCRalphabeta T cells and CD19 B cells. The method behind the library was PCR. TCRdb shows the sequencer as Illumina HiSeq 2500. Molecular barcoding was employed in the preparation of TCR libraries, with unique molecular identifiers being used to normalize TCRbeta repertoire quantification. Starting from the raw public reads, TCRdb applied fastp trimming at Q25, assembled clones with MiXCR and retained in-frame beta chains. Rows matching on CDR3 protein sequence are summarized as one entry with the most common DNA and genes. This sample comprises a few hundred thousand distinct CDR3 sequences, roughly a tenth of them detected only once. The ten most abundant clones make up 28% of the sample.

Sequenced material: PBMCs, taken before TCRalphabeta/CD19-depleted stem cell transplant. The origin of the receptors is a child younger than two with acute myeloid leukemia, due to receive a stem cell transplant.

This clonotype showed up many times. The chain is built from TRBV14 and TRBJ2-7; D gene unclear. The CDR3 sequence is 14 residues long. V lost 2 bases and J lost 2, with 10 bases in between. Germline lookup yields CDR1 SGHDN and CDR2 FVKESK. CDR3 protein: CASSQIKFPYEQYF. The CDR3 region has the DNA TGTGCCAGCAGCCAAATTAAGTTCCCCTACGAGCAGTACTTC.

In its sample, this clonotype was seen many times. CDR3 region: CASSFGTLNQPQHF. The CDR3 DNA is TGTGCCAGCAGCTTCGGGACACTTAATCAGCCCCAGCATTTT. The chain joins TRBV5-5 to TRBJ1-5; D may be TRBD1 (6 bases). The CDR3 consists of 14 residues. Germline V gene lookup returns CDR1 SGHKS and CDR2 YYEKEE (reference sequence). Trimming took 2 bases from V and 4 from J, leaving 10 bases between them.

CDR3: CASSYTAGASYGYTF. The DNA for the CDR3 is TGTGCCAGCAGTTATACGGCGGGGGCGAGCTATGGCTACACCTTC. The rearrangement links TRBV12-3 or TRBV12-4 to TRBJ1-2, with TRBD1 as a possible D gene (6 bases). The CDR3 has 15 residues. V was shortened by 4 bases and J by 4 bases, with 16 bases between the two germline ends.

This clonotype was counted ten times or more. The chain employs TRBV20-1 and TRBJ1-2; no definite D call. Germline V CDR1 and CDR2: DFQATT, SNEGSKA (reference sequence). V was pared by 0 bases and J by 8 bases, with 13 bases between. The CDR3 contains 13 residues. The CDR3 protein is CSARDTGERGYTF. DNA for the CDR3: TGCAGTGCTAGAGATACGGGAGAGAGGGGCTACACCTTC.

Comment on this clonotype: A read error may be the cause here, since a much bigger clone is one base away. The rearrangement joins TRBV18 to TRBJ2-7, with unresolved D. CDR3 length: 15 amino acids. The V and J ends lost 0 bases and 1 base respectively, with 10 bases between them. CDR1 KGHSH and CDR2 LQKENI come from the germline V gene. CDR3 amino acids: CASSPPDVPSYEQYF. CDR3 sequence (DNA): TGTGCCAGCTCACCACCAGACGTACCTTCCTACGAGCAGTACTTC.

The J gene is TRBJ1-1, the V gene TRBV30; possibly TRBD1 for D (6 bases). V was trimmed by 3 bases and J by 1 base, leaving 9 bases between them. Germline CDR1 reads GTSNPN; CDR2 reads SVGIG (reference sequence). The CDR3 length is 13 residues. For the CDR3, the DNA is TGTGCCTGGAGCCGACAGGAGAACACTGAAGCTTTCTTT. Protein sequence: CAWSRQENTEAFF.

There are many counts of this clonotype. This chain uses TRBV11-2 with TRBJ2-3; D is ambiguous. The CDR3 runs to 13 residues. Trimming took off 3 bases at V and 6 bases at J, with 10 bases between the two ends. Germline CDR1 and CDR2: SGHAT and FQNNGV. CDR3 residues: CASSLTRLDTQYF. The CDR3 bases are TGTGCCAGCAGCTTGACCCGGCTGGATACGCAGTATTTT.

This clonotype was counted many times. This chain joins TRBV29-1 and TRBJ1-1; D ambiguous. Trimming stripped 7 bases from V and 2 bases from J, with 11 bases between. The CDR3 runs 12 residues. Germline V lookup: CDR1 SQVTM, CDR2 ANQGSEA. DNA for the CDR3: TGCAGCGACAGAGGATCAAACACTGAAGCTTTCTTT. Encoded protein: CSDRGSNTEAFF.

There are many counts of this clonotype. V and J are TRBV24-1 and TRBJ1-2, with TRBD1 as a possible D gene (5 bases). Germline V gene data show CDR1 as KGHDR and CDR2 as SFDVKD. Between the trimmed V and J ends, which lost 5 bases and 0 bases, there was a span of 9 bases. CDR3 length: 14 residues. CDR3 nucleotide sequence: TGTGCCACCAGTGCAGGGTCCGCTAACTATGGCTACACCTTC. Translated, it gives CATSAGSANYGYTF.

This clonotype has ten or more counts. The CDR3, as DNA: TGTGCCAGCAGTCAGCGCACAGCGGATACGCAGTATTTT. It translates to CASSQRTADTQYF. This sequence joins TRBV7-2 and TRBJ2-3; D is uncertain. CDR3 length equals 13 residues. CDR1 and CDR2 (germline): SGHTA, FQGNSA. Trimming removed 6 bases from V and 6 bases from J, with 13 bases in between.

The sample holds many counts of this clonotype. The chain links TRBV18 to TRBJ2-7; 9 bases match TRBD2. The CDR3 extends over 14 amino acids. Unmatched junction bases numbered 7, after V lost 6 bases and J lost 4 bases. Germline CDR1 and CDR2: KGHSH and LQKENI. CDR3 region: CASSQTSGLYEQYF. The CDR3 region has the DNA TGTGCCAGCTCCCAGACTAGCGGACTTTACGAGCAGTACTTC.

As concerns this clonotype: This could be a read error, since a much larger clone is one nucleotide away. CDR3 sequence (DNA): TGTGCCAGCAGACCAAAGCCGGGCACTGAAGCTTTCTTT. Translated, it gives CASRPKPGTEAFF. This sequence joins TRBV6-1 and TRBJ1-1; D remains unclear. Deletions cut 6 bases from V and 4 bases from J, with 12 bases between. The germline CDR1 and CDR2 sequences are MNHNS and SASEGT. The CDR3 is 13 residues long.

This clonotype was seen repeatedly, ten times or more. The V and J genes are TRBV10-2 and TRBJ2-3; 8 positions match TRBD2. The CDR3 has 15 amino acids. Germline V gives CDR1 WSHSY, CDR2 SAAADI. Trimming took 4 bases from V and 2 from J; bases not matched to a gene: 5. In DNA form, the CDR3 reads TGCGCCAGCAGTGGGGCGGGGGGTCCCACAGATACGCAGTATTTT. Translating it yields CASSGAGGPTDTQYF.

The table lists this clonotype with many counts. The chain uses TRBV12-3 or TRBV12-4 and TRBJ2-7; D not certain. Between the trimmed V and J ends, which lost 3 bases and 1 base, there was a span of 7 bases. The CDR3 contains 13 residues. CDR3 DNA sequence: TGTGCCAGCAGTTTTGAAGGGTCCTACGAGCAGTACTTC. This sequence encodes CASSFEGSYEQYF.

This clonotype occurred a few times. The chain recombines TRBV14 with TRBJ2-3; D perhaps matches TRBD2 (6 bases). Trimming stripped 2 bases from V and 2 bases from J, with 11 bases between. The germline gives CDR1 SGHDN, CDR2 FVKESK. The CDR3 runs to 15 residues. Written as DNA, the CDR3 is TGTGCCAGCAGCCAACGGGACTCCTACACAGATACGCAGTATTTT. It yields the protein CASSQRDSYTDTQYF.

This clonotype was seen many times. The chain links TRBV11-2 to TRBJ2-2, with unresolved D. This CDR3 has 15 residues. CDR1 SGHAT and CDR2 FQNNGV come from the germline V gene. V shed 1 base and J shed 6 bases, with 12 bases lying between them. The DNA for the CDR3 is TGTGCCAGCAGCTTAGCCTTCCTCGGGTCCGGGGAGCTGTTTTTT. This sequence encodes CASSLAFLGSGELFF. Full variable domain (missing parts from reference TRBV11-2 and TRBJ2-2): EAGVAQSPRYKIIEKRQSVAFWCNPISGHATLYWYQQILGQGPKLLIQFQNNGVVDDSQLPKDRFSAERLKGVDSTLKIQPAKLEDSAVYLCASSLAFLGSGELFFGEGSRLTVL.

The chain is built from TRBV20-1 and TRBJ2-2; 8 bases fit TRBD1. The V and J ends lost 6 bases and 7 bases, in that order; junction bases with no gene match: 7. Looked up from germline, CDR1 is DFQATT and CDR2 is SNEGSKA (reference sequence). The CDR3 spans 13 residues. CDR3 loop: CSAGRGPGGELFF. In DNA form, the CDR3 reads TGCAGTGCAGGCAGGGGGCCGGGCGGGGAGCTGTTTTTT.

This clonotype was counted many times. The chain has TRBV6-2 or TRBV6-3 and TRBJ2-1; unclear D gene. V was clipped by 7 bases and J by 0 bases, with 19 bases between them. This CDR3 region has 17 residues. Germline CDR1 and CDR2: MNHEY and SVGEGT. The CDR3 DNA is TGTGCCAGCACTACCATAGCTTCGGCAGTCTCCTACAATGAGCAGTTCTTC. It is translated as CASTTIASAVSYNEQFF.

This clonotype was recorded at least ten times. One junction end does not reproduce the germline sequence, and a read error may be involved. This sequence joins TRBV7-9 and TRBJ1-4, with no clear D. CDR1 SEHNR and CDR2 FQNEAQ come from the germline V gene (reference sequence). This CDR3 is built from 14 residues. This CDR3 is CASSLLSTNEKLFF. For the CDR3, the DNA is TGCGCCAGCAGCTTGTTATCAACTAATGAAAAACTGTTTTTT.

The gene calls are TRBV2 and TRBJ2-2; no firm D call. The CDR3 spans 12 residues. CDR1 and CDR2 (germline): SNHLY, FYNNEI. V lost 6 bases and J lost 4, with 6 bases in between. CDR3 sequence (DNA): TGTGCCAGCAGGAGTACCACCGGGGAGCTGTTTTTT. Translated: CASRSTTGELFF.

This clonotype appeared many times. The chain links TRBV21-1 to TRBJ2-7. TRBV21-1 is assigned pseudogene status. There are 14 residues in the CDR3. CDR3 sequence: CASSKGSTAYEQYF. CDR3 nucleotides: TGTGCCAGCAGCAAAGGATCAACAGCCTACGAGCAGTACTTC.

This clonotype was found a few times. The chain has TRBV23-1 and TRBJ1-5, with 11 bases fitting TRBD1. TRBV23-1 carries the ORF label, with uncertain function. There are 14 residues in the CDR3. The V segment lost 9 bases and the J segment 6 bases; nucleotides outside the gene matches: 7. The CDR3 DNA sequence: TGCGCCAGGTTCCCGGGACAGGGGGGTCAGCCCCAGCATTTT. It translates to CARFPGQGGQPQHF.

The rearrangement joins TRBV19 to TRBJ2-1, with 10 bases fitting TRBD2. Germline CDR1 LNHDA, CDR2 SQIVND (reference sequence). The length of the CDR3 is 15 residues. J gave up 7 bases and V 1 base, and 4 bases lay outside the gene matches. In DNA form, the CDR3 reads TGTGCCAGTAGTATAGGGGCTAGCGGGAGTAATGAGCAGTTCTTC. It translates to CASSIGASGSNEQFF. Based on the CDR3 plus reference TRBV19 and TRBJ2-1, the full variable domain is DGGITQSPKYLFRKEGQNVTLSCEQNLNHDAMYWYRQDPGQGLRLIYYSQIVNDFQKGDIAEGYSVSREKKESFPLTVTSAQKNPTAFYLCASSIGASGSNEQFFGPGTRLTVL.